This TCR beta chain comes out of a study of sequential checkpoint blockade in melanoma. Overall study context: Randomization was 1:1 between first-line nivolumab→ipilimumab and ipilimumab→nivolumab. Maintenance nivolumab came after either treatment sequence. DNA from some 84 pretreatment tumor samples underwent TCRβ immunosequencing.

Sample treatment: randomized to nivolumab then ipilimumab (arm A) or the reverse (arm B). None of the patients previously received DNA-damaging chemotherapy. Assay used: immunoSEQ multiplex PCR; TCRdb lists only in-frame clones, some missing. The data hold about 18,000 clones, with less than 30% observed a single time. Source: tumor tissue (inferred from file names), taken from a patient given nivolumab and ipilimumab in sequence. The TCR comes from a human donor with melanoma.

CDR3 bases: TGTGCCAGCACCTCACCCGGCGCCGGGGAGCTGTTTTTT. Protein sequence: CASTSPGAGELFF. The V call is TRBV16, the J call TRBJ2-2; D remains ambiguous. CDR3 length: 13 residues. CDR1 and CDR2 (germline): KGHSY, FQNENV. Deletions cut 7 bases from V and 6 bases from J, with 12 bases between.